Listed here is a single T cell receptor beta chain. Its antigen is as yet unknown. The sample comes from a study of T cell responses to AZD1222 COVID-19 vaccine. Regarding the study as a whole: Spike-specific TCR breadth and depth both grew after two AZD1222 doses. White British people made up most donors, females outnumbered males, and clonal diversity was possibly underestimated.

Assay used: immunoSEQ multiplex PCR; TCRdb lists only in-frame clones, some missing. There are 150,000 or so clones in the sample; 92% occur only once, and more than 1.1% lies in the top ten. In germline, CDR1 is MDHEN, CDR2 SYDVKM. Losses at the gene ends were 4 bases for V and 4 bases for J; bases not matched to a gene: 14. This CDR3 spans 17 amino acids. Here the sequenced sample was peripheral blood, taken on day 0 of AZD1222 vaccination. The gene calls are TRBV28 and TRBJ2-7, with 9 nucleotides matching TRBD1. This clonotype was sampled from an adult in good health. CDR3 in amino acids: CASSSNLRDRVSYEQYF. In DNA form, the CDR3 reads TGTGCCAGCAGTTCAAACCTAAGGGACAGGGTCAGTTACGAGCAGTACTTC.